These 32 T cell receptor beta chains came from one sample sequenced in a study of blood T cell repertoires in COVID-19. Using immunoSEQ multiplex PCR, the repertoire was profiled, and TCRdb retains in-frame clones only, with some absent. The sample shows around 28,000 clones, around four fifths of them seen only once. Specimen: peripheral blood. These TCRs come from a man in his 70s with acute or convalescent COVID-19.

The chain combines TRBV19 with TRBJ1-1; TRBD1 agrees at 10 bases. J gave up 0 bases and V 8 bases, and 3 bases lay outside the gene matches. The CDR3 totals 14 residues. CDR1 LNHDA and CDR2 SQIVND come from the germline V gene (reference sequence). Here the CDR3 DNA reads TGTGCCAGTGCCGACAGGGGGCTGAACACTGAAGCTTTCTTT. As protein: CASADRGLNTEAFF.

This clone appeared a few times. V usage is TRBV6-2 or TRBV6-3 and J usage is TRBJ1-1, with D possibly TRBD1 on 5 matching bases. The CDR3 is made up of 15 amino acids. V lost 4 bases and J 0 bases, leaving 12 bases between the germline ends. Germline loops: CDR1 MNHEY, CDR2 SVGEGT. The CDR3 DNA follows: TGTGCCAGCAGTTTCAGACAGAACATGAACACTGAAGCTTTCTTT. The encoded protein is CASSFRQNMNTEAFF.

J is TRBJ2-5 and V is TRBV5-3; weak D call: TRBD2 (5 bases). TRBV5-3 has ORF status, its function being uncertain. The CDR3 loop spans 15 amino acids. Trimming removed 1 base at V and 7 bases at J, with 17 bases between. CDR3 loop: CARSLSTDYNTTQYF. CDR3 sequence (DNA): TGTGCCAGAAGCTTGAGCACAGACTACAATACGACCCAGTACTTC.

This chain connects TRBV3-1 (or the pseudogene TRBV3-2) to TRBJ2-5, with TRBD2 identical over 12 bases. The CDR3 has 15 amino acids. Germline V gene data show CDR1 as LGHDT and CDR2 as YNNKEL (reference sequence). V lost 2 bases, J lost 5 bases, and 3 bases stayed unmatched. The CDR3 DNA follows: TGTGCCAGCAGCCAAAAAACTAGCGGGGGGGAGACCCAGTACTTC. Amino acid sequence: CASSQKTSGGETQYF.

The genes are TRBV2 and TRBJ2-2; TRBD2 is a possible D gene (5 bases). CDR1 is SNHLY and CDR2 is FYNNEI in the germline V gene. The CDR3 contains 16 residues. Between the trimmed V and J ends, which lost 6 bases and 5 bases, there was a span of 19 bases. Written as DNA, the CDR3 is TGTGCCAGCAGCGAACTAGAAATTATGGTTACCGGGGAGCTGTTTTTT. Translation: CASSELEIMVTGELFF.

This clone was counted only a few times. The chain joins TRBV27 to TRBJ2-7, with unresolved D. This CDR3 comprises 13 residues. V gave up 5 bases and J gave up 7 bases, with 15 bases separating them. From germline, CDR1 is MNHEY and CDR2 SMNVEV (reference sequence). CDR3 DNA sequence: TGTGCCAGCAGTCCCACTCCCCCTAGGGAGCAGTACTTC. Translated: CASSPTPPREQYF.

CDR3 region: CASSSTLGTGRGYTF. CDR3 nucleotide sequence: TGTGCCAGCAGTTCTACCCTCGGGACAGGGCGAGGCTACACCTTC. This sequence joins TRBV6-2 or TRBV6-3 and TRBJ1-2, with 9 positions matching TRBD1. The length of the CDR3 is 15 residues. The V gene's germline CDR1 is MNHEY and CDR2 SVGEGT. The V segment lost 4 bases and the J segment 8 bases; nucleotides outside the gene matches: 11.

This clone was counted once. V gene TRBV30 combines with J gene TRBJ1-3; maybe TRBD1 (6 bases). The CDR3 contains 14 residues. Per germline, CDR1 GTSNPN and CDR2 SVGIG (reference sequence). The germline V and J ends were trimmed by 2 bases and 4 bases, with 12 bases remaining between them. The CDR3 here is CAWSRQVTGNTIYF. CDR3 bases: TGTGCCTGGAGTAGACAGGTGACCGGAAACACCATATATTTT.

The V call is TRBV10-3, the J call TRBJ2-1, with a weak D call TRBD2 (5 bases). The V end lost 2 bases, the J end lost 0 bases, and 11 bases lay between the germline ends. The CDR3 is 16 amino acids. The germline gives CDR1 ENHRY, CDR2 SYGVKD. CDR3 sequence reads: CAISEQGLSSYNEQFF. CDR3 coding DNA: TGTGCCATCAGTGAGCAAGGACTTTCCTCCTACAATGAGCAGTTCTTC.

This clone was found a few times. This CDR3 is CASSFGEKLFF. In nucleotides, the CDR3 is TGTGCCAGCAGCTTTGGCGAAAAACTGTTTTTT. The V gene is TRBV11-2, the J gene TRBJ1-4, with D unresolved. Trimming shortened V by 3 bases and J by 8 bases, and 4 bases separated the two germline ends. Germline V gene sequence: CDR1 SGHAT, CDR2 FQNNGV. The CDR3 has 11 amino acids. Using reference TRBV11-2 and TRBJ1-4 for the parts outside the CDR3, the full variable domain is EAGVAQSPRYKIIEKRQSVAFWCNPISGHATLYWYQQILGQGPKLLIQFQNNGVVDDSQLPKDRFSAERLKGVDSTLKIQPAKLEDSAVYLCASSFGEKLFFGSGTQLSVL.

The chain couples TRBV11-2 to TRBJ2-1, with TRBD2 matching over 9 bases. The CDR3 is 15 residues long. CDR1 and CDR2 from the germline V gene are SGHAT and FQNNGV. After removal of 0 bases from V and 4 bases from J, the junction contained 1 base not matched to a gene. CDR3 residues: CASSLDSGGYNEQFF. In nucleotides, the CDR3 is TGTGCCAGCAGCTTAGATAGCGGGGGTTACAATGAGCAGTTCTTC.

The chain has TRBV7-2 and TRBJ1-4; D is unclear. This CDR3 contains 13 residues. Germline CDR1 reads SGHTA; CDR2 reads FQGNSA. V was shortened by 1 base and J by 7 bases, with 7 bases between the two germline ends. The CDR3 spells CASSLVQAEKLFF. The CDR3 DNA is TGTGCCAGCAGCTTAGTCCAAGCTGAAAAACTGTTTTTT.

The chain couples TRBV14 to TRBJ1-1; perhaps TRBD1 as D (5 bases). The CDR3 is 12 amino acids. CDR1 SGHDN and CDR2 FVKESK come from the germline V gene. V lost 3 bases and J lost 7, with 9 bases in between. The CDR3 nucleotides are TGTGCCAGCAGCCAGAACAGGTTTGAAGCTTTCTTT. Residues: CASSQNRFEAFF.

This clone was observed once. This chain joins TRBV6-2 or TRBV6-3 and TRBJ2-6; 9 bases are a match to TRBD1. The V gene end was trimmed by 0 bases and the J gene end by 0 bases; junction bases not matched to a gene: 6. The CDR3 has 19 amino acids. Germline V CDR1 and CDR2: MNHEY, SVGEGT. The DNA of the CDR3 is TGTGCCAGCAGTTACTCTGGAACAGGGGGCCCCTCTGGGGCCAACGTCCTGACTTTC. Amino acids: CASSYSGTGGPSGANVLTF.

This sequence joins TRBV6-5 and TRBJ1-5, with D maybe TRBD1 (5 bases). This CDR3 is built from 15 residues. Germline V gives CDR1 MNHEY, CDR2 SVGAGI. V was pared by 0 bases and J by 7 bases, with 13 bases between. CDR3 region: CASSYSLTETQPQHF. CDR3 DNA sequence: TGTGCCAGCAGTTACTCATTGACAGAAACGCAGCCCCAGCATTTT.

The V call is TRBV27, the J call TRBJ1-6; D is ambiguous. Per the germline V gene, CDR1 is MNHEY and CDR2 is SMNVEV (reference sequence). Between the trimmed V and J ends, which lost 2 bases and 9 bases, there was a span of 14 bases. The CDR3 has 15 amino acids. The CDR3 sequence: CASSLAGRGGSPLHF. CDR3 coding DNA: TGTGCCAGCAGTTTAGCAGGACGGGGTGGTTCACCCCTCCACTTT.

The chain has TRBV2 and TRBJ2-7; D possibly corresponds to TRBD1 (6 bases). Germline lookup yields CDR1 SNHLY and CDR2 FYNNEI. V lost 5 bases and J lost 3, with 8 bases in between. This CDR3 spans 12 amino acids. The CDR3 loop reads CASSPQGYEQYF. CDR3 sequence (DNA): TGTGCCAGCAGTCCACAGGGCTACGAGCAGTACTTC.

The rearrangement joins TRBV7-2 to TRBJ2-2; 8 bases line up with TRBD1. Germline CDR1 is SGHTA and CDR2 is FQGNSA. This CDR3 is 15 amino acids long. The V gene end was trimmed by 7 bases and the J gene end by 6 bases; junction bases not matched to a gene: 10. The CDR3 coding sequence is TGTGCCAGCATATTAGGACAGGGTTACTCCGGGGAGCTGTTTTTT. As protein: CASILGQGYSGELFF.

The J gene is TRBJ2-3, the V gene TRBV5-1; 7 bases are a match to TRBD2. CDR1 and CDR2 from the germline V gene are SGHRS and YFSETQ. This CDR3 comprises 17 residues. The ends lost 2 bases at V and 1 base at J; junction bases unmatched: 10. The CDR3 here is CASSFVGGGIGTDTQYF. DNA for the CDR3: TGCGCCAGCAGCTTTGTGGGCGGGGGTATAGGCACAGATACGCAGTATTTT.

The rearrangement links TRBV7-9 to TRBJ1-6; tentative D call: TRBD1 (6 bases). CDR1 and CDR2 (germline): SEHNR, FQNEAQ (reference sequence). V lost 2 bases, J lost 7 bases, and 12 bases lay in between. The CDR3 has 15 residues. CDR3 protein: CASSLTRGGNSPLHF. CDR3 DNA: TGTGCCAGCAGCTTAACTAGGGGGGGGAATTCACCCCTCCACTTT.

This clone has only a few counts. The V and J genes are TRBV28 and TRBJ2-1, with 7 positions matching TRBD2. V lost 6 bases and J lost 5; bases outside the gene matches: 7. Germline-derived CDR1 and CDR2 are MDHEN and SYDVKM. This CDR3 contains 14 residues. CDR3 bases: TGTGCCAGCAGGACCATACGGGGGGACAATGAGCAGTTCTTC. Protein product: CASRTIRGDNEQFF.

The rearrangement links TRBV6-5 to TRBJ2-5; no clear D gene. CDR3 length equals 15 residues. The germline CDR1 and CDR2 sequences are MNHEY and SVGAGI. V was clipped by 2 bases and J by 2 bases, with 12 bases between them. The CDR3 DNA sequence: TGTGCCAGCAGTTACGAAGGAGCTCCTCAAGAGACCCAGTACTTC. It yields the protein CASSYEGAPQETQYF.

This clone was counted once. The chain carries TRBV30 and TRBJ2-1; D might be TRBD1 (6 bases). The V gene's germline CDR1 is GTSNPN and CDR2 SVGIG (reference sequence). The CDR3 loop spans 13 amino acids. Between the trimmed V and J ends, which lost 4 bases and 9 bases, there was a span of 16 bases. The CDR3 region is CAWKPGHPVEQFF. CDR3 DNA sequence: TGTGCCTGGAAGCCGGGACACCCTGTTGAGCAGTTCTTC.

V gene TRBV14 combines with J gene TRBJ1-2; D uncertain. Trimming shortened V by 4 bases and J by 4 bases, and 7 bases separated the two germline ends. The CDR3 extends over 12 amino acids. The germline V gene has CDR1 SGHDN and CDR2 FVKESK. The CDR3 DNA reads TGTGCCAGCAGCCCTACCTTCTATGGCTACACCTTC. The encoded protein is CASSPTFYGYTF.

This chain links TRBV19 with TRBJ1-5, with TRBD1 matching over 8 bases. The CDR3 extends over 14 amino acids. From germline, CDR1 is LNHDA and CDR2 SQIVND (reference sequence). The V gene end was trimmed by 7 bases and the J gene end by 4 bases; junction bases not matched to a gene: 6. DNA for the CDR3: TGTGCCAGTACTGCTGGGACAGGTAATCAGCCCCAGCATTTT. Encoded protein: CASTAGTGNQPQHF.

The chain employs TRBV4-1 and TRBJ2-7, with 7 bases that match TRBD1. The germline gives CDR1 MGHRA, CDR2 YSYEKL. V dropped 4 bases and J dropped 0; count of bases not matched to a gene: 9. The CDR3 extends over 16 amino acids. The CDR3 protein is CASSPMGRDSSYEQYF. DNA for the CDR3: TGCGCCAGCAGCCCGATGGGAAGGGACAGCTCCTACGAGCAGTACTTC.

CDR3 nucleotide sequence: TGTGCCAGCCACAATGGAGCCTTATACAGGGGTAAGTCCGCCGCAAGCTCCTACGAGCAGTACTTC. Encoded protein: CASHNGALYRGKSAASSYEQYF. This chain uses TRBV7-7 with TRBJ2-7, with TRBD1 matching 7 bases. This CDR3 contains 22 residues. V lost 8 bases, J lost 0 bases, and 31 bases stayed unmatched. Germline CDR1 and CDR2: SSHAT and FNYEAQ (reference sequence).

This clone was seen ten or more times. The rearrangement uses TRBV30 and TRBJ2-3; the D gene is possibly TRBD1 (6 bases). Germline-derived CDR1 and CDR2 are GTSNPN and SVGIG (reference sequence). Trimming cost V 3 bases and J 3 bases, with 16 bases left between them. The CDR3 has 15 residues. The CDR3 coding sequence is TGTGCCTGGAGCGGGGAAGGGGGATGGACAGATACGCAGTATTTT. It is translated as CAWSGEGGWTDTQYF.

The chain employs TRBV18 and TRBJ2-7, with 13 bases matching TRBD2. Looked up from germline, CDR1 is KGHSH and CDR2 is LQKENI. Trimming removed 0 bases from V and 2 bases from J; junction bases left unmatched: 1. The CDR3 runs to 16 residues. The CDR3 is CASSPPGLAGTYEQYF. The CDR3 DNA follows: TGTGCCAGCTCACCACCGGGACTAGCGGGAACCTACGAGCAGTACTTC.

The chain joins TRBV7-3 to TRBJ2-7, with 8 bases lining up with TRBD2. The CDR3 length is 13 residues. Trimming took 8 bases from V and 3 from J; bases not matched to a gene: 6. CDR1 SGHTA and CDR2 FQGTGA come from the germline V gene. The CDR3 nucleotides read TGTGCCAGCGGACGGGGGGGCGACTACGAGCAGTACTTC. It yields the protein CASGRGGDYEQYF.

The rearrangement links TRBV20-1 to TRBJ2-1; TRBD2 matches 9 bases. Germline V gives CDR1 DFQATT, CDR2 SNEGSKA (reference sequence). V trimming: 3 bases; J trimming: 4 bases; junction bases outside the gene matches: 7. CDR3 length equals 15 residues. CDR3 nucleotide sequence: TGCAGTGCTAGTCGGCGGGAGGGCCCATACAATGAGCAGTTCTTC. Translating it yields CSASRREGPYNEQFF.

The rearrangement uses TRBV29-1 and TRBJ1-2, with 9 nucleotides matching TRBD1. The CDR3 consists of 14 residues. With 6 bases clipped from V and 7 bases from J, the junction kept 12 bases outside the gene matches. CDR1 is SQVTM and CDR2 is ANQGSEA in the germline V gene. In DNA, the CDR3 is TGCAGCGTCGGGACAGGGTTTTCTTCGGGTGGCTACACCTTC. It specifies CSVGTGFSSGGYTF.